This T cell receptor beta chain was profiled in a study of cytomegalovirus exposure and HLA in healthy donors. Study context: One earlier analysis, a look at 180 million or so T cells, found around 110 million unique TCR beta sequences. Whole-study results and caveats: Analyzed later, most CMV-associated TCR beta chains appeared HLA-restricted. Equally common other TCR beta chains were less clonally expanded than HLA-associated ones, a later analysis found.

A remark on this clone: What it recognizes is unknown.

Use of 60 Vbeta and 13 Jbeta primers characterized the PCR. Sequencing used immunoSEQ multiplex PCR; TCRdb keeps in-frame clones, though not all of them. The data show approximately 67,000 clones, 85% to 90% seen once. Germline V gene data show CDR1 as MNHEY and CDR2 as SVGAGI. The CDR3 is 14 amino acids. The source material was PBMCs. The clonotype was recovered from a woman aged 25 to 39 in good health and CMV-seropositive. J is TRBJ2-5 and V is TRBV6-5; 7 bases fit TRBD1. The end of the DNA is better explained by TRBJ2-7, so the J call may be wrong. The CDR3 DNA follows: TGTGCCAGCAGTCTACAGGGGAAACTCTACGAGCAGTACTTC. Translation: CASSLQGKLYEQYF.